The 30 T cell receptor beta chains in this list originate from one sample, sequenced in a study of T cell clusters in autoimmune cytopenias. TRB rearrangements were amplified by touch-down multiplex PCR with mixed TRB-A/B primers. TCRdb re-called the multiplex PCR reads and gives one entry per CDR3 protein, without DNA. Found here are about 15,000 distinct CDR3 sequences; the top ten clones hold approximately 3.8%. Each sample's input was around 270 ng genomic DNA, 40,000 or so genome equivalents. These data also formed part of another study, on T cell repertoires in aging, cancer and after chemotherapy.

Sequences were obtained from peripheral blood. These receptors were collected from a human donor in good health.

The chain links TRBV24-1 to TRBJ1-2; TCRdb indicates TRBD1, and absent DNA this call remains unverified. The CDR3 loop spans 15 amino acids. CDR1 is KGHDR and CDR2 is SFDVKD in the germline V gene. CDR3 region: CATSDRRTTFSGYTF.

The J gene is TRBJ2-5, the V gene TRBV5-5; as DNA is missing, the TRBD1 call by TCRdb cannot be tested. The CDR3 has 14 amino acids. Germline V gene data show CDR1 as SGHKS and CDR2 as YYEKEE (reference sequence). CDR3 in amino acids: CASSQPGQGETQYF.

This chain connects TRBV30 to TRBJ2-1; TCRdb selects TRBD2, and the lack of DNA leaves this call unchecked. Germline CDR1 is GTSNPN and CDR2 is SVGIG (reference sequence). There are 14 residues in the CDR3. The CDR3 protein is CASSRSGGYNEQFF.

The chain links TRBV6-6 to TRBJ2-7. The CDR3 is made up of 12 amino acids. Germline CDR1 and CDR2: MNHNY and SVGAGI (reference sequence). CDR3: CASSYLRDEQYF.

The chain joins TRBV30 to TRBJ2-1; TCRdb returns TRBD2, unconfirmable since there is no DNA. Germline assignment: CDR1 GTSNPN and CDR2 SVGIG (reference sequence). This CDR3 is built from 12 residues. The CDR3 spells CAWGAHSNEQFF.

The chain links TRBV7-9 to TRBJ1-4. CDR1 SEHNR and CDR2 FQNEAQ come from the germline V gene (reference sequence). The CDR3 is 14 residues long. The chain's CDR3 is CASKIGQNNEKLFF.

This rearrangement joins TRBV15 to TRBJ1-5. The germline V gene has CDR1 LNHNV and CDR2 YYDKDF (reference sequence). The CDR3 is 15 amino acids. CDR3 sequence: CATSREKYSNQPQHF.

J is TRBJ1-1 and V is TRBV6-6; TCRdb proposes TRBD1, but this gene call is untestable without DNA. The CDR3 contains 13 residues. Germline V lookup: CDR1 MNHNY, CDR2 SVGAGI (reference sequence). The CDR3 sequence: CASSGPPHTEAFF.

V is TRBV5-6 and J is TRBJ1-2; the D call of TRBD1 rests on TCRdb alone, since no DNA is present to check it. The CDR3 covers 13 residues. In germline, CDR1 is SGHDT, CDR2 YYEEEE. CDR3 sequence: CASSTGQRYGYTF.

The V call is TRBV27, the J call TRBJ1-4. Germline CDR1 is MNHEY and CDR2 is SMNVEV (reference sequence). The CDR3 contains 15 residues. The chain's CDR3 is CASSSWTRVNEKLFF.

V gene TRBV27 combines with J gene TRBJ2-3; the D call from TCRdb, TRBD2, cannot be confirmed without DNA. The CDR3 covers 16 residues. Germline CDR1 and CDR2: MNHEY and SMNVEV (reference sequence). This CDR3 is CASSYGEGKSTDTQYF.

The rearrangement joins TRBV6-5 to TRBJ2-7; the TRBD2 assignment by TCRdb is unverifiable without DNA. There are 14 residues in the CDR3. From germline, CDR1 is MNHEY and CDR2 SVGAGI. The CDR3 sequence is CASSYSGRADEQYF.

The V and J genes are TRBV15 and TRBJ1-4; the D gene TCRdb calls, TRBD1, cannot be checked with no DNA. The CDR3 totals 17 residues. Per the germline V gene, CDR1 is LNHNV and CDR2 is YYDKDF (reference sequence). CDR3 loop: CATSRVWGTVTNEKLFF.

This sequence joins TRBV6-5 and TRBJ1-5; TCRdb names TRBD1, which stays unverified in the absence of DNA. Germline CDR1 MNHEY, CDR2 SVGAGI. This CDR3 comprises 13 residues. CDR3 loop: CASSTGANQPQHF.

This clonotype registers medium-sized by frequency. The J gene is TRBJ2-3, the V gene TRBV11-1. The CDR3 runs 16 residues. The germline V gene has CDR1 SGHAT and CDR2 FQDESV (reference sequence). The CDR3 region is CASSLAVSAIADTQYF.

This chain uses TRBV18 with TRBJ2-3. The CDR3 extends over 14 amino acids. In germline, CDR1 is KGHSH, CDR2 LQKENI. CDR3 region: CASSSATSTDTQYF.

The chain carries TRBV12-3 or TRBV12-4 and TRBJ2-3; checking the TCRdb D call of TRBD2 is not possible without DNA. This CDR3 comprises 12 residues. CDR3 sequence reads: CASTSLGDTQYF.

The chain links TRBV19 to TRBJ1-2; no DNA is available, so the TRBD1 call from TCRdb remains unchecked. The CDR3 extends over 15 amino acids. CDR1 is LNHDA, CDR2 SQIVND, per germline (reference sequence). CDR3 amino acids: CASNDFGQANYGYTF. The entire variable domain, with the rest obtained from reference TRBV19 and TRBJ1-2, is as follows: DGGITQSPKYLFRKEGQNVTLSCEQNLNHDAMYWYRQDPGQGLRLIYYSQIVNDFQKGDIAEGYSVSREKKESFPLTVTSAQKNPTAFYLCASNDFGQANYGYTFGSGTRLTVV.

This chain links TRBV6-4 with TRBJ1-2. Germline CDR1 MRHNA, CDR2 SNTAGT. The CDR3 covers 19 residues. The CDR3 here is CASSGPGGGPPSLIYGYTF.

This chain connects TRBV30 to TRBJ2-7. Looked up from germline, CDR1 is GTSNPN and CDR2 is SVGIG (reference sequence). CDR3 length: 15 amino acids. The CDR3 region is CAWSVKGSSSYEQYF.

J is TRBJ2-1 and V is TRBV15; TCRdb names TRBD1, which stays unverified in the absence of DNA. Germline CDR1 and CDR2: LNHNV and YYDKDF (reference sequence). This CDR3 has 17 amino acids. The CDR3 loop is CATSRDTIIGAGNEQFF. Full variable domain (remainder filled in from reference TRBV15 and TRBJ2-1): DAMVIQNPRYQVTQFGKPVTLSCSQTLNHNVMYWYQQKSSQAPKLLFHYYDKDFNNEADTPDNFQSRRPNTSFCFLDIRSPGLGDTAMYLCATSRDTIIGAGNEQFFGPGTRLTVL.

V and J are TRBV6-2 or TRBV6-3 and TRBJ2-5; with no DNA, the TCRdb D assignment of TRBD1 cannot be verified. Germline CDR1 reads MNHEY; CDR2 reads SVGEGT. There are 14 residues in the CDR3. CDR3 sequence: CASSYVRQGETQYF.

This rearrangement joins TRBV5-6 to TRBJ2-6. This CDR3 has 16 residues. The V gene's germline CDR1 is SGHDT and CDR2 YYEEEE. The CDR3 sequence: CASSLGGFGGANVLTF.

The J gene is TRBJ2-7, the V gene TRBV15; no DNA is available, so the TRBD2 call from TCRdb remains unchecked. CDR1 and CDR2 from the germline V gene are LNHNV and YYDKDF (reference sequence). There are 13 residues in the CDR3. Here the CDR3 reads CATSRERRAEQYF.

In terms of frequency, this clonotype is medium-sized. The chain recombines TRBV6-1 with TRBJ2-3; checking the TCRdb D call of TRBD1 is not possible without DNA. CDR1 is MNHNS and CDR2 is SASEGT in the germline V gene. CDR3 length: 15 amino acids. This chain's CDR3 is CASSGDRGTVGTQYF.

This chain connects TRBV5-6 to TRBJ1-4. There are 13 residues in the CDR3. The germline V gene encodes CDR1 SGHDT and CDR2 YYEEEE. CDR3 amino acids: CASSHPQGGKLFF.

CDR3 protein: CASSPGLYNEQFF. The chain combines TRBV6-2 or TRBV6-3 with TRBJ2-1; TCRdb calls TRBD2, which cannot be checked without DNA. There are 13 residues in the CDR3. CDR1 and CDR2 from the germline V gene are MNHEY and SVGEGT.

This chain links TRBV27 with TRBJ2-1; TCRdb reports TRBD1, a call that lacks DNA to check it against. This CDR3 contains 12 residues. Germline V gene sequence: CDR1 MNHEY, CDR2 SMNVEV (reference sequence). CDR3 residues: CASSSGGLAQFF.

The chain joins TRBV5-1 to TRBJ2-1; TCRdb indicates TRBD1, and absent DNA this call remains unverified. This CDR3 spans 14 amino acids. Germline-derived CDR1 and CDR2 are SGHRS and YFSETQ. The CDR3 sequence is CASSSGTANNEQFF.

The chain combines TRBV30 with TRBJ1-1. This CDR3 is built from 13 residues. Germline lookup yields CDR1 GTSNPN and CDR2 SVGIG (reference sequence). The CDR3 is CAWSARLGIDAFF.